The rows below give T cell receptor beta chains drawn from one sample of a study of shared clonotypes between healthy human individuals. Assay used: immunoSEQ multiplex PCR; TCRdb lists only in-frame clones, some missing. This sample has hundreds of thousands of clones; about 95% occur once, and the top ten carry approximately 0.11%. The sequenced sample was naive CD8+ T cells sorted from blood. The receptors here all came from a woman aged 25-40 years in good health. Each CDR3 is given with its conserved first and last residue. A D gene is named only where the DNA matches it firmly. Not every row has a clone size; where given, it reads once, few, many or a size class.

CDR3 DNA: TGTGCCAGCAGCCAGCAAGGACTAGCGGGAGAAGTCGAGCAGTACTTC
CDR3 protein: CASSQQGLAGEVEQYF
J gene: TRBJ2-7
V gene: TRBV28
D gene: TRBD2
clone size: NA

CDR3 DNA: TGTGCCAGCAGCAAGGAGACTAGCGGGGCCACCGGGGAGCTGTTTTTT
CDR3 protein: CASSKETSGATGELFF
J gene: TRBJ2-2
V gene: TRBV13
D gene: TRBD2
clone size: NA

CDR3 DNA: TGCGCCAGCAGCACCAGGGGCAGGGGCTATGAGCAGTTCTTC
CDR3 protein: CASSTRGRGYEQFF
J gene: TRBJ2-1
V gene: TRBV4-1
D gene: NA
clone size: NA

CDR3 DNA: TGTGCCAGCAGCCCTGCCGACAGGGCATCCTACGAGCAGTACTTC
CDR3 protein: CASSPADRASYEQYF
J gene: TRBJ2-7
V gene: TRBV7-6
D gene: TRBD1
clone size: NA

CDR3 DNA: TGCGCCAGCAGTGAAACGGGATCGAAAGCTTTCTTT
CDR3 protein: CASSETGSKAFF
J gene: TRBJ1-1
V gene: TRBV10-1
D gene: NA
clone size: NA

CDR3 DNA: TGTGCCAGCTCACCAATGACAGGGGGTTCCCCAGATACGCAGTATTTT
CDR3 protein: CASSPMTGGSPDTQYF
J gene: TRBJ2-3
V gene: TRBV18
D gene: TRBD1
clone size: NA

CDR3 DNA: TGTGCCAGCAGCTTAGTTTCTGGGGAGGGACAAGAGACCCAGTACTTC
CDR3 protein: CASSLVSGEGQETQYF
J gene: TRBJ2-5
V gene: TRBV7-8
D gene: TRBD2
clone size: NA

CDR3 DNA: TGTGCCAGCAGCACGGCGGATGGACAGGCCCAAGAGACCCAGTACTTC
CDR3 protein: CASSTADGQAQETQYF
J gene: TRBJ2-5
V gene: TRBV13
D gene: TRBD1
clone size: NA

CDR3 DNA: TGTGCCAGTCATCCCCTAACAGTGAATAACTATGGCTACACCTTC
CDR3 protein: CASHPLTVNNYGYTF
J gene: TRBJ1-2
V gene: TRBV19
D gene: NA
clone size: NA

CDR3 DNA: TGTGCCAGCAGTGTTCGCCTGGGGACTAGCGGAACTAATGAGCAGTTCTTC
CDR3 protein: CASSVRLGTSGTNEQFF
J gene: TRBJ2-1
V gene: TRBV2
D gene: TRBD2
clone size: NA

CDR3 DNA: TGTGCCAGCAGCTCGGGACTAGCGGGACCCCAAGAGACCCAGTACTTC
CDR3 protein: CASSSGLAGPQETQYF
J gene: TRBJ2-5
V gene: TRBV9
D gene: TRBD2
clone size: NA

CDR3 DNA: TGTGCCAGCAGCTCTTCTAGCGGGAAAAATAACAATGAGCAGTTCTTC
CDR3 protein: CASSSSSGKNNNEQFF
J gene: TRBJ2-1
V gene: TRBV2
D gene: TRBD2
clone size: NA

CDR3 DNA: TGTGCCAGTAGTATGTCCTCCGGGGGTGACCCAGAGCAGTACTTC
CDR3 protein: CASSMSSGGDPEQYF
J gene: TRBJ2-7
V gene: TRBV19
D gene: NA
clone size: few

CDR3 DNA: TGTGCCAGCAGTTATGGGGGGAACGCTGAAGCTTTCTTT
CDR3 protein: CASSYGGNAEAFF
J gene: TRBJ1-1
V gene: TRBV6-5
D gene: NA
clone size: NA

CDR3 DNA: TGTGCCAGCAGTTTTCCCTCGGCGTCCCCCAGGCCCTACGAGCAGTACTTC
CDR3 protein: CASSFPSASPRPYEQYF
J gene: TRBJ2-7
V gene: TRBV28
D gene: NA
clone size: NA

CDR3 DNA: TGTGCCATCAGCGGCTACTCCTACGAGCAGTACTTC
CDR3 protein: CAISGYSYEQYF
J gene: TRBJ2-7
V gene: TRBV2
D gene: NA
clone size: once

CDR3 DNA: TGTGCCAGTAGCCCCCCTATGGGGAATGAGCAGTTCTTC
CDR3 protein: CASSPPMGNEQFF
J gene: TRBJ2-1
V gene: TRBV19
D gene: NA
clone size: NA

CDR3 DNA: TGTGCCAGCAGTGACCCGCAGGGGGTGCTCGAGCAGTACTTC
CDR3 protein: CASSDPQGVLEQYF
J gene: TRBJ2-7
V gene: TRBV2
D gene: TRBD1
clone size: NA

CDR3 DNA: TGTGCCGGCGGTACACAGGGCACGGGGGCAGAGCAGTTCTTC
CDR3 protein: CAGGTQGTGAEQFF
J gene: TRBJ2-1
V gene: TRBV28
D gene: NA
clone size: NA

CDR3 DNA: TGCGCCAGCAGCCAAGTGGGACAGCGGAACACTGAAGCTTTCTTT
CDR3 protein: CASSQVGQRNTEAFF
J gene: TRBJ1-1
V gene: TRBV4-1
D gene: TRBD1
clone size: NA

CDR3 DNA: TGTGCCAGCAGTTACAGTGGAGCCTACGAGCAGTACTTC
CDR3 protein: CASSYSGAYEQYF
J gene: TRBJ2-7
V gene: TRBV6-5
D gene: NA
clone size: NA

CDR3 DNA: TGTGCCAGCAAACCAAGTTCGGGCAGGACTGAAGCTTTCTTT
CDR3 protein: CASKPSSGRTEAFF
J gene: TRBJ1-1
V gene: TRBV6-6
D gene: NA
clone size: NA

CDR3 DNA: TGTGCCAGCATAAAAAGGCTAGCGGGAGTAGTGGAGACCCAGTACTTC
CDR3 protein: CASIKRLAGVVETQYF
J gene: TRBJ2-5
V gene: TRBV9
D gene: TRBD2
clone size: NA

CDR3 DNA: TGCGCCAGCAGCCATGCAGAAATCCTTGGCTACACCTTC
CDR3 protein: CASSHAEILGYTF
J gene: TRBJ1-2
V gene: TRBV4-1
D gene: NA
clone size: once

CDR3 DNA: TGTGCCAGCAGTCCCTTGACAAATATCTATGGCTACACCTTC
CDR3 protein: CASSPLTNIYGYTF
J gene: TRBJ1-2
V gene: TRBV28
D gene: NA
clone size: NA

CDR3 DNA: TGTGCCAGCGCTCGCGGAGGGGCTACTGAAGCTTTCTTT
CDR3 protein: CASARGGATEAFF
J gene: TRBJ1-1
V gene: TRBV6-5
D gene: NA
clone size: NA